This record concerns one T cell receptor beta chain sequence. This sample is part of a study of blood T cell repertoires in COVID-19. At the level of the study: Italy, Spain and the United States were the sources of the convalescent and acute COVID-19 samples. The cDNA or gDNA used as material had been derived from T cells, B-cell-depleted T cells, or PBMCs.

As processed by the authors: For nucleated cells, counts were estimated from reference gene primer amplification. TCRdb keeps only in-frame clones here, not all; method: immunoSEQ multiplex PCR. The V and J calls and clone size are taken from that table; D and trimming were inferred from the DNA. The table includes 150,000 to 180,000 clones, roughly 78% detected once. The germline V and J ends were trimmed by 2 bases and 6 bases, with 8 bases remaining between them. This CDR3 is 13 amino acids long. Germline V CDR1 and CDR2: SGHAT, FQNNGV. The receptor was derived from a man older than 75 with acute or convalescent COVID-19. The gene calls are TRBV11-2 and TRBJ1-5, with D possibly matching TRBD1 (6 bases). The sequencing input was peripheral blood. CDR3 region: CASSLSGAQPQHF. The CDR3, as DNA: TGTGCCAGCAGCTTATCAGGGGCTCAGCCCCAGCATTTT.